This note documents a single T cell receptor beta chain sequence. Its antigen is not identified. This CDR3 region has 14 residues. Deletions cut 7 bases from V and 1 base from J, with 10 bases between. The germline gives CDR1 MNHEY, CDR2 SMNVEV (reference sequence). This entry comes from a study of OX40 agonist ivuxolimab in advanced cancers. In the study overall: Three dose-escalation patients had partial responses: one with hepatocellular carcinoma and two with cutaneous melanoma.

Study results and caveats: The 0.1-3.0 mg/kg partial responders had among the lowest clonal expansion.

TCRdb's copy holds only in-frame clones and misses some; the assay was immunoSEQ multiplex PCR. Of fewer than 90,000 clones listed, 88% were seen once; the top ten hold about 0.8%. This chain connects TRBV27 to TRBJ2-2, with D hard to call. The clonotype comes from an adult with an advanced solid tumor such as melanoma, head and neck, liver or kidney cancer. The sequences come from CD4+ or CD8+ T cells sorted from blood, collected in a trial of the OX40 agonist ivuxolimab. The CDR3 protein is CASTLTRNTGELFF. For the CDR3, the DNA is TGTGCCAGCACCTTAACACGGAACACCGGGGAGCTGTTTTTT.